The next 3 T cell receptor beta chains were all read from a single sample in a study of blood T cell repertoires in COVID-19. Here immunoSEQ multiplex PCR was the method, and the copy in TCRdb shows in-frame clones only, minus some. The sample has hundreds of thousands of clones, around 90% seen once; the top ten hold around 2.7%. The sample consisted of PBMCs or T cells enriched from blood (not recorded which). These receptors originate from a man aged 55-75 years who had recovered from COVID-19.

The gene calls are TRBV19 and TRBJ1-2, with 8 bases fitting TRBD1. This CDR3 region has 15 residues. Germline trimming cut 8 bases from V and 7 bases from J; bases unmatched to any gene: 15. Germline CDR1 is LNHDA and CDR2 is SQIVND (reference sequence). The chain's CDR3 is CASGSETGARRGYTF. The CDR3 DNA sequence: TGTGCCAGTGGGTCGGAGACAGGGGCACGTCGTGGCTACACCTTC.

This clone was seen just once. This chain uses TRBV25-1 with TRBJ1-1; 10 nucleotides line up with TRBD1. The length of the CDR3 is 14 residues. Germline values: CDR1 MGHDK, CDR2 SYGVNS. V lost 7 bases and J lost 5; bases outside the gene matches: 7. The CDR3 coding sequence is TGTGCCAGCACCCTCGGGACAGGGGTAACTGAAGCTTTCTTT. It translates to CASTLGTGVTEAFF.

This clone was counted a single time. CDR3 nucleotides: TGCGCCAGCAGCTTAGACAGGGGGACTGGCTACACCTTC. It encodes CASSLDRGTGYTF. The gene calls are TRBV5-1 and TRBJ1-2, with 9 bases matching TRBD1. V lost 2 bases to trimming and J lost 7 bases; unmatched junction nucleotides: 3. The CDR3 is made up of 13 amino acids. Per germline, CDR1 SGHRS and CDR2 YFSETQ.